The 10 T cell receptor beta chains below were found in one sample sequenced in a study of cytomegalovirus exposure and HLA in healthy donors. In the PCR, 60 Vbeta and 13 Jbeta primers were used. Repertoires were generated with immunoSEQ multiplex PCR, while TCRdb's copy carries only in-frame clones and drops some. The table has 110,000 to 150,000 clones, about three quarters seen once; the top ten hold about 1.7%. The specimen sequenced was PBMCs. The source of these receptors is a woman aged 25-40 years in good health and CMV-seronegative.

For this clone: One junction end does not reproduce the germline sequence, and a read error may be involved. This chain connects TRBV7-7 to TRBJ2-5; 9 positions agree with TRBD2. Germline V gene lookup returns CDR1 SSHAT and CDR2 FNYEAQ (reference sequence). The CDR3 covers 15 residues. The CDR3 nucleotides read TGTGCTAGCAGCTTGGGCGCGGGGGGGCCAGAGACCCAGTACTTC. This gives the protein CASSLGAGGPETQYF. The entire variable domain, with the rest obtained from reference TRBV7-7 and TRBJ2-5, is as follows: GAGVSQSPRYKVTKRGQDVTLRCDPISSHATLYWYQQALGQGPEFLTYFNYEAQPDKSGLPSDRFSAERPEGSISTLTIQRTEQRDSAMYRCASSLGAGGPETQYFGPGTRLLVL.

The CDR3 region has the DNA TGTGCCAGCAGCCACCCGGGACAGGGAACTCAGTACTTC. It codes for CASSHPGQGTQYF. The V and J genes are TRBV4-2 and TRBJ2-4; TRBD1 aligns across 9 bases. V gave up 3 bases and J gave up 12 bases; unmatched junction bases: 6. The CDR3 runs 13 residues. The germline V gene encodes CDR1 LGHNA and CDR2 YNFKEQ.

The chain joins TRBV7-2 to TRBJ1-5; D remains unclear. Trimming stripped 5 bases from V and 7 bases from J, with 24 bases between. Germline V gives CDR1 SGHTA, CDR2 FQGNSA. The CDR3 spans 17 residues. In DNA, the CDR3 is TGTGCCAGCAGCCCCCCGAGGTCTGGGTCCCTGGAACAGCCCCAGCATTTT. Protein: CASSPPRSGSLEQPQHF.

The V and J genes are TRBV30 and TRBJ1-4; 8 bases map to TRBD1. There are 15 residues in the CDR3. Trimming at V came to 3 bases and at J to 8 bases, leaving 11 bases not matched to a gene. The germline gives CDR1 GTSNPN, CDR2 SVGIG (reference sequence). The CDR3 is CAWRISGTGSEKLFF. DNA of the CDR3: TGTGCCTGGAGGATCTCCGGGACAGGTTCGGAAAAACTGTTTTTT.

The chain recombines TRBV4-3 with TRBJ2-7; D possibly corresponds to TRBD2 (7 bases). V was cut by 0 bases and J by 2 bases, with 11 bases left in between. The germline V gene has CDR1 LGHNA and CDR2 YSLEER. The length of the CDR3 is 15 residues. The CDR3 DNA is TGCGCCAGCAGCCAAGATGTAGGGGGGGCCTACGAGCAGTACTTC. Translation gives CASSQDVGGAYEQYF.

The chain couples TRBV5-1 to TRBJ1-2, with D tentatively TRBD1 (6 bases). V was pared by 3 bases and J by 8 bases, with 14 bases between. CDR3 size: 13 residues. CDR1 SGHRS and CDR2 YFSETQ come from the germline V gene. The DNA for the CDR3 is TGCGCCAGCAGCTCCGACAGGCCTTGGGGCTACACCTTC. Encoded protein: CASSSDRPWGYTF.

This clone was detected a few times. The chain carries TRBV15 and TRBJ2-7; D is possibly TRBD1 (5 bases). Germline-derived CDR1 and CDR2 are LNHNV and YYDKDF (reference sequence). Deletions cut 4 bases from V and 2 bases from J, with 9 bases between. The CDR3 length is 13 residues. The CDR3 protein is CATSTGQAYEQYF. DNA of the CDR3: TGTGCCACCAGCACAGGACAAGCCTACGAGCAGTACTTC.

The chain links TRBV2 to TRBJ2-5; 9 bases fit TRBD1. V was clipped by 7 bases and J by 4 bases; unmatched bases: 4. CDR1 SNHLY and CDR2 FYNNEI come from the germline V gene. This CDR3 is 13 amino acids long. The CDR3, as DNA: TGTGCCAGCACCATGGACAGGGGAGAGACCCAGTACTTC. Encoded protein: CASTMDRGETQYF.

Of note for this clone: Within the sample, other DNA sequences also encode this same CDR3. The rearrangement uses TRBV11-2 and TRBJ1-5; unclear D gene. The CDR3 is 14 residues long. Trimming took 6 bases from V and 3 from J, leaving 12 bases between them. From germline, CDR1 is SGHAT and CDR2 FQNNGV. CDR3 loop: CASSFRQVNQPQHF. The CDR3 DNA is TGTGCCAGCAGTTTTCGACAAGTCAATCAGCCCCAGCATTTT.

The CDR3 region is CASSVAVSGTGELFF. The CDR3 DNA follows: TGTGCCAGCAGTGTGGCAGTGTCAGGGACCGGGGAGCTGTTTTTT. The rearrangement links TRBV6-1 to TRBJ2-2; D is perhaps TRBD1 (5 bases). CDR1 and CDR2 (germline): MNHNS, SASEGT. The germline V and J ends were trimmed by 4 bases and 5 bases, with 14 bases remaining between them. This CDR3 contains 15 residues.